The rows below give T cell receptor beta chains drawn from one sample of a study of cytomegalovirus exposure and HLA in healthy donors. The table came from immunoSEQ multiplex PCR; TCRdb's copy has only in-frame clones and leaves some out. This sample carries 160,000 or so clones, approximately 84% of them seen once, and the ten largest clones take around 1.3%. The sequencing input was PBMCs. The receptor set was obtained from a man aged 50-59 years in good health and CMV-seropositive. Both conserved end residues are trimmed from each CDR3. The order of the fields is V gene, CDR3 protein.

TRBV11-2 ASSLSGSDTQY
TRBV18 ASSPAGGALEDEQF
TRBV6-5 ASGPGGRTTEAF
TRBV9 ASSTGLIEQF
TRBV18 ASSPQAEGYEQY
TRBV4-1 ASSQDWTRGSEQY
TRBV19 ASSSGTYEQY
TRBV7-9 ASSLGGTPNEQF
TRBV5-6 ASSPPRGRGVSSYEQY
TRBV9 ASSVGLAGVETQY
TRBV30 AWKRGQGARGYT
TRBV28 ASSLGPRHEKLF
TRBV4-1 ASSQPLSKGNQPQH
TRBV9 ASSFSGTAPGNTIY